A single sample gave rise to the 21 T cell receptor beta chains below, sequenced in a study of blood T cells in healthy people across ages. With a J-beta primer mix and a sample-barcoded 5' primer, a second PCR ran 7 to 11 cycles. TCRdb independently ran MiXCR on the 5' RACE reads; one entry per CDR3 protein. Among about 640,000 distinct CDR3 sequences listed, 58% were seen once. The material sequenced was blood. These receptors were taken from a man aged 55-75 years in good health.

This CDR3 reads CASRRGTGSGQPQHF. The DNA for the CDR3 is TGTGCCAGCAGAAGGGGGACGGGTTCCGGTCAGCCCCAGCATTTT. This chain joins TRBV2 and TRBJ1-5; D possibly corresponds to TRBD1 (6 bases). The CDR3 totals 15 residues. The germline V gene has CDR1 SNHLY and CDR2 FYNNEI. Trimming removed 6 bases from V and 6 bases from J, with 18 bases in between.

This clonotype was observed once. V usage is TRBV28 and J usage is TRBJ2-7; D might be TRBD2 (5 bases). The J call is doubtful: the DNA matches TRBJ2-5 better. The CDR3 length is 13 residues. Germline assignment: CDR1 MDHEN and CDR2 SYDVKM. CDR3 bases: TGTGCCAGCACTGTGGGAGCCAGGGAGACCCAGTACTTC. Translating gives CASTVGARETQYF.

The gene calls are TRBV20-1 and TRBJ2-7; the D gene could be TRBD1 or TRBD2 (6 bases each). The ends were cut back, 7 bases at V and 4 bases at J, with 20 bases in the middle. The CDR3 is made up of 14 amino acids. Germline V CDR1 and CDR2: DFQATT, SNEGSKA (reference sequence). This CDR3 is CSVRDWGAGYEQYF. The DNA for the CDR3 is TGCAGTGTAAGGGACTGGGGGGCCGGTTACGAGCAGTACTTC.

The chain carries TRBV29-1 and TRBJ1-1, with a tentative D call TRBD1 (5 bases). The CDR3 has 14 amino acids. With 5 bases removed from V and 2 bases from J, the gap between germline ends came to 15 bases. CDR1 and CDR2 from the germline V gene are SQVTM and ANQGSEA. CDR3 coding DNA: TGCAGCGTTCGGGGGTGGCAGGACAACACTGAAGCTTTCTTT. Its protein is CSVRGWQDNTEAFF.

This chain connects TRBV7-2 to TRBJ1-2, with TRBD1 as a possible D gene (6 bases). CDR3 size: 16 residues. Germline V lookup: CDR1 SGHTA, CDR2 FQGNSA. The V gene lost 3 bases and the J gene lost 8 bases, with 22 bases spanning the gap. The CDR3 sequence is CASSLGGPSTREGYTF. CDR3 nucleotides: TGTGCCAGCAGCTTGGGGGGGCCCTCTACCAGGGAAGGCTACACCTTC.

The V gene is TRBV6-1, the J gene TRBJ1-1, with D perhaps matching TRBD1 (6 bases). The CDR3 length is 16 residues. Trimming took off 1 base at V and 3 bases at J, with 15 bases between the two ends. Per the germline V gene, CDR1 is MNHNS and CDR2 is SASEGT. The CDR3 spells CASSEGPRGGDTEAFF. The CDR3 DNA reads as TGTGCCAGCAGTGAAGGACCCAGGGGTGGAGACACTGAAGCTTTCTTT.

CDR3 sequence reads: CASRLGQHNEQFF. CDR3 bases: TGTGCCAGCAGACTGGGACAGCACAATGAGCAGTTCTTC. The chain employs TRBV3-1 and TRBJ2-1; 7 nucleotides line up with TRBD1. Germline values: CDR1 LGHDT, CDR2 YNNKEL (reference sequence). The ends lost 6 bases at V and 5 bases at J; junction bases unmatched: 4. The CDR3 contains 13 residues.

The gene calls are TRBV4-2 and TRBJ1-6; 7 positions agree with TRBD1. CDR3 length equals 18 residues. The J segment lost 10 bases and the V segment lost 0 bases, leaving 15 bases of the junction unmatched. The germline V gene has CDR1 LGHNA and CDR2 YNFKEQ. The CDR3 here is CASSQDLAGGVVRSPLHF. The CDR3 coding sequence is TGTGCCAGCAGCCAAGATCTGGCAGGGGGTGTCGTAAGATCACCCCTCCACTTT.

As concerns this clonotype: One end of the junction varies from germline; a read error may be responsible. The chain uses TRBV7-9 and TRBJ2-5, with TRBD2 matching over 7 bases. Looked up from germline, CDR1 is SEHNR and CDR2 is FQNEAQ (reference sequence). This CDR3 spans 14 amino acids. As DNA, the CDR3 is TGTGCCAGCAGCTTAGCCGGCGGGGAGGGGACCCGGTACTTC. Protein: CASSLAGGEGTRYF.

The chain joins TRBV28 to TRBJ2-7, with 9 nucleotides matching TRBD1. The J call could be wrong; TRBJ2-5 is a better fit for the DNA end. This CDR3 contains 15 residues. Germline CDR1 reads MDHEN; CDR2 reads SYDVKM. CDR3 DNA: TGTGCCAGCAGTTTACGGAACAGGGGGCCTGAGACCCAGTACTTC. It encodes CASSLRNRGPETQYF.

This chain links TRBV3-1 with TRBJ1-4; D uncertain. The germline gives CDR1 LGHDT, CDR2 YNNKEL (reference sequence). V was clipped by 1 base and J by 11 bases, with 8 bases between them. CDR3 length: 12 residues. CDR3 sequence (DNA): TGTGCCAGCAGCCAAGGTGGTCGGAAACTGTTTTTT. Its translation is CASSQGGRKLFF.

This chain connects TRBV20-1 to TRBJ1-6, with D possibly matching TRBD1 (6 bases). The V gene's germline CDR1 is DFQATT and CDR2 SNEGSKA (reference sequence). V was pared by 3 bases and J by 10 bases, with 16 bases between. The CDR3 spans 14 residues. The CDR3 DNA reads TGCAGTGCTAGGGGGGGGGCGGTTGGATCACCCCTCCACTTT. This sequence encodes CSARGGAVGSPLHF.

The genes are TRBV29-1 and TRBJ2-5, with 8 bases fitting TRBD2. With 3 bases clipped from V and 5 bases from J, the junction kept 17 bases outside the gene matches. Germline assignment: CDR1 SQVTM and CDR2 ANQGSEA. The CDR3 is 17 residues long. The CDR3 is CSVDEGRAGAWKETQYF. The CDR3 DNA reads TGCAGCGTTGATGAAGGACGAGCGGGGGCCTGGAAGGAGACCCAGTACTTC.

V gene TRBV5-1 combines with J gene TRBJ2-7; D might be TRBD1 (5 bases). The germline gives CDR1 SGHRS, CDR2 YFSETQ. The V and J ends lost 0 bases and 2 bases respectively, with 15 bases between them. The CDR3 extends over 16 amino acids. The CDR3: CASSLAIGEGAYEQYF. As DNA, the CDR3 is TGCGCCAGCAGCTTGGCGATAGGGGAAGGTGCCTACGAGCAGTACTTC.

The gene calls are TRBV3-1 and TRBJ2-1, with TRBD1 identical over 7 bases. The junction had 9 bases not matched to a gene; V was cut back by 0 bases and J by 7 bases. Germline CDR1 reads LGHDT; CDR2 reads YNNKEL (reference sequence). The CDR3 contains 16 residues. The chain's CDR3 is CASSQDLWAGGNEQFF. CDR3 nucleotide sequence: TGTGCCAGCAGCCAAGACCTTTGGGCAGGGGGAAATGAGCAGTTCTTC.

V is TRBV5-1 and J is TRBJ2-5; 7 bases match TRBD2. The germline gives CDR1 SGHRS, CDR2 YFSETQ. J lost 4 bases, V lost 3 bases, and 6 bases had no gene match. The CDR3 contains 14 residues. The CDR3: CASSWRTSGETQYF. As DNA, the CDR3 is TGCGCCAGCAGCTGGAGGACTAGTGGAGAGACCCAGTACTTC.

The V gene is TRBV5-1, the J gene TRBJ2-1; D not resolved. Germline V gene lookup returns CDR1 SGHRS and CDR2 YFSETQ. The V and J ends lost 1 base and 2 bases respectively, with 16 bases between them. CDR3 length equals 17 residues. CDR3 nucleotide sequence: TGCGCCAGCAGCTTGTTATCCGGATCGGGCCCCTACAATGAGCAGTTCTTC. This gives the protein CASSLLSGSGPYNEQFF.

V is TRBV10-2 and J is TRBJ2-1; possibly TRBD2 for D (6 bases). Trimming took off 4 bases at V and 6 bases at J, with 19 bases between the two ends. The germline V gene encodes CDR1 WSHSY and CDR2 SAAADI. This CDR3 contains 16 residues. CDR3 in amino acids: CASSVTPSSGGNEQFF. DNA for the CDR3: TGCGCCAGCAGTGTCACCCCGTCTTCCGGGGGCAATGAGCAGTTCTTC.

Here the CDR3 DNA reads TGTGCCAGCAGCTCCGGGACCGACTCCAGGACGGACACCATATATTTT. Encoded protein: CASSSGTDSRTDTIYF. This chain connects TRBV7-9 to TRBJ1-3, with D maybe TRBD1 (5 bases). Trimming stripped 4 bases from V and 8 bases from J, with 21 bases between. CDR3 length: 16 amino acids. Germline CDR1 reads SEHNR; CDR2 reads FQNEAQ (reference sequence).

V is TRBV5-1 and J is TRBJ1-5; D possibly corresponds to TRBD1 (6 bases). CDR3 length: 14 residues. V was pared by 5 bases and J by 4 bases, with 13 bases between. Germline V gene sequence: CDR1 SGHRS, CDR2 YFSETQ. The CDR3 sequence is CASSEGVSNQPQHF. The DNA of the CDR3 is TGCGCCAGCAGTGAGGGGGTCTCGAATCAGCCCCAGCATTTT.

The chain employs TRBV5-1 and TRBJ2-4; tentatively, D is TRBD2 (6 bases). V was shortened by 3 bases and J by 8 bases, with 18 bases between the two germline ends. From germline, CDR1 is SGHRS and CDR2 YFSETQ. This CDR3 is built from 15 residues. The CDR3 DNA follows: TGCGCCAGCAGCTCTGGGGCCTCGGGGGTCGACATTCAGTACTTC. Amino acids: CASSSGASGVDIQYF.